Below, 26 T cell receptor beta chains from the same sample are listed, as sequenced in a study of regulatory T cells in long-lasting Graves disease. Time point specified: newly diagnosed GD, antithyroid drugs for less than 3 months. After RNA was extracted from PBMCs, the TCR library was made from it. Arm-PCR of CDR3 regions with iRepertoire HTBI primers generated TCR beta libraries. MiXCR, applied by TCRdb to the multiplex PCR reads, yields one record per CDR3 protein. The data contain fewer than 550,000 distinct CDR3 sequences, roughly 15% of them singletons. These same data were also listed under a study on T cells in Graves' hyperthyroidism and ophthalmopathy.

The specimen comprised peripheral blood mononuclear cells (PBMCs), sampled at new diagnosis, from a patient treated with antithyroid drugs. These receptors all come from a woman aged 40 to 65 with Graves disease.

This clonotype was observed a few times. The V call is TRBV12-3 or TRBV12-4, the J call TRBJ1-6, with TRBD1 as a possible D gene (6 bases). CDR3 length: 13 residues. V was pared by 5 bases and J by 9 bases, with 11 bases between. In nucleotides, the CDR3 is TGTGCCAGCAGTCGGGGACAAATTTCACCCCTCCACTTT. It specifies CASSRGQISPLHF.

This clonotype was picked up many times. CDR3 protein: CASSYSKGGTYGYTF. The CDR3 nucleotides are TGTGCCAGCAGTTACTCGAAGGGGGGGACGTATGGCTACACCTTC. This rearrangement joins TRBV6-5 to TRBJ1-2; maybe TRBD1 (6 bases). This CDR3 has 15 residues. The germline CDR1 and CDR2 sequences are MNHEY and SVGAGI. V gave up 0 bases and J gave up 5 bases, with 13 bases separating them.

In its sample, this clonotype was seen a few times. The chain recombines TRBV24-1 with TRBJ2-5; 11 bases fit TRBD2. V dropped 4 bases and J dropped 1; count of bases not matched to a gene: 7. The CDR3 length is 17 residues. CDR1 and CDR2 from the germline V gene are KGHDR and SFDVKD. CDR3 bases: TGTGCCACCAGTGACTTCCCCGGGACTAGCGGCCAAGAGACCCAGTACTTC. This codes for CATSDFPGTSGQETQYF.

As for this clonotype: This may stem from a read error, because a much larger clone lies one nucleotide away. The gene calls are TRBV7-9 and TRBJ2-3, with a tentative D call TRBD2 (6 bases). CDR3 size: 14 residues. Germline V CDR1 and CDR2: SEHNR, FQNEAQ (reference sequence). For the CDR3, the DNA is TGTGTCAGCAGCCGGAGGGGAGTGGCAGATACGCAGTATTTT. Translation: CVSSRRGVADTQYF.

This clonotype was counted many times. The chain recombines TRBV6-2 or TRBV6-3 with TRBJ2-3, with 10 bases identical to TRBD1. This CDR3 contains 15 residues. With V trimmed by 6 bases and J by 3 bases, 6 bases remained unmatched. Germline V lookup: CDR1 MNHEY, CDR2 SVGEGT. This chain's CDR3 is CASSDGTGVTDTQYF. The CDR3 DNA reads as TGTGCCAGCAGCGACGGGACAGGGGTTACAGATACGCAGTATTTT.

J is TRBJ2-3 and V is TRBV6-2 or TRBV6-3; 7 bases map to TRBD2. The V segment lost 8 bases and the J segment 3 bases; nucleotides outside the gene matches: 14. The CDR3 is made up of 16 amino acids. The germline V gene has CDR1 MNHEY and CDR2 SVGEGT. CDR3 coding DNA: TGTGCCAGCTATGGACGGCGGGGGAAAGTAACAGATACGCAGTATTTT. Residues: CASYGRRGKVTDTQYF.

This clonotype came up many times. J is TRBJ1-6 and V is TRBV2; D call uncertain. The CDR3 is 14 residues long. The germline V gene has CDR1 SNHLY and CDR2 FYNNEI. Trimming removed 6 bases at V and 9 bases at J, with 15 bases between. CDR3 loop: CASSLKAEGSPLHF. Written as DNA, the CDR3 is TGTGCCAGCAGCCTCAAGGCCGAGGGTTCACCCCTCCACTTT.

This clonotype appeared many times. The rearrangement uses TRBV28 and TRBJ1-1, with a possible D match to TRBD1 (5 bases). CDR3 length: 14 residues. Per germline, CDR1 MDHEN and CDR2 SYDVKM. V lost 7 bases and J lost 1, with 13 bases in between. In DNA form, the CDR3 reads TGTGCCAGCAAGGTGACAGAGACGAACACTGAAGCTTTCTTT. Translation gives CASKVTETNTEAFF.

The chain couples TRBV27 to TRBJ1-4, with D uncertain. Trimming left V 3 bases short and J 7 bases short, with 12 bases between. CDR1 and CDR2 (germline): MNHEY, SMNVEV (reference sequence). The CDR3 spans 14 residues. This CDR3 reads CASSFRTLGEKLFF. CDR3 coding DNA: TGTGCCAGCAGTTTCAGAACATTGGGTGAAAAACTGTTTTTT.

The chain combines TRBV28 with TRBJ2-2, with D maybe TRBD2 (5 bases). Per the germline V gene, CDR1 is MDHEN and CDR2 is SYDVKM. The CDR3 covers 16 residues. The ends were cut back, 4 bases at V and 0 bases at J, with 12 bases in the middle. The CDR3 DNA is TGTGCCAGCAGTTCCCATTGGAGGACGAACACCGGGGAGCTGTTTTTT. It codes for CASSSHWRTNTGELFF.

This clonotype was picked up many times. The chain joins TRBV18 to TRBJ1-3; D is uncertain. This CDR3 has 15 amino acids. Germline-derived CDR1 and CDR2 are KGHSH and LQKENI. The V gene lost 4 bases and the J gene lost 1 base, with 11 bases spanning the gap. The CDR3 is CASSRPLWSGNTIYF. The CDR3 region has the DNA TGTGCCAGCTCACGGCCCTTATGGTCTGGAAACACCATATATTTT.

Details on this clonotype: This may stem from a read error, because a much larger clone lies one nucleotide away. The CDR3 DNA reads as TGTGCCAGCAGCACCGAGCTAGCGGGGGGGGAGCATGGGCAGTTCTTC. Residues: CASSTELAGGEHGQFF. This chain links TRBV11-2 with TRBJ2-3; 12 positions agree with TRBD2. The end of the DNA is better explained by TRBJ2-1, so the J call may be wrong. This CDR3 is built from 16 residues. Germline CDR1 reads SGHAT; CDR2 reads FQNNGV.

Regarding this clonotype: This clone may be a read error of a much larger clone one base away. The chain recombines TRBV2 with TRBJ1-2; D perhaps matches TRBD1 (5 bases). The CDR3 covers 13 residues. CDR1 and CDR2 from the germline V gene are SNHLY and FYNNEI. Between the trimmed V and J ends, which lost 6 bases and 6 bases, there was a span of 14 bases. The CDR3, as DNA: TGTGCCAGCAGGGGGGGAGGGACCAATGGCTACACCTTC. As protein: CASRGGGTNGYTF.

This clonotype was seen at least ten times. The genes are TRBV11-2 and TRBJ2-1, with 12 bases aligning to TRBD2. After removal of 6 bases from V and 10 bases from J, the junction contained 10 bases not matched to a gene. The CDR3 is 15 amino acids. Looked up from germline, CDR1 is SGHAT and CDR2 is FQNNGV. The CDR3 DNA follows: TGTGCCAGCAGTTACGGGGGACTAGCGGGTAACGAGCAGTTCTTC. Encoded protein: CASSYGGLAGNEQFF.

This clonotype has at least ten counts. The chain recombines TRBV20-1 with TRBJ2-1; 10 nucleotides line up with TRBD2. The CDR3 length is 15 residues. The trim removed 3 bases at V and 7 bases at J, leaving 9 bases unmatched. In germline, CDR1 is DFQATT, CDR2 SNEGSKA (reference sequence). The CDR3 reads CSASLSGGAGNEQFF. The CDR3 bases are TGCAGTGCTAGCCTCAGCGGGGGGGCGGGAAATGAGCAGTTCTTC.

The chain joins TRBV29-1 to TRBJ1-2; 12 bases fit TRBD1. There are 15 residues in the CDR3. CDR1 is SQVTM, CDR2 ANQGSEA, per germline. V shed 3 bases, J shed 5 bases, and the junction held 7 bases outside the gene matches. The CDR3 spells CSVDSRDRGRYGYTF. CDR3 bases: TGCAGCGTTGATTCCCGGGACAGGGGGCGTTATGGCTACACCTTC.

In this sample, this clonotype turned up many times. The chain links TRBV6-4 to TRBJ2-7; 10 positions agree with TRBD2. Trimming at V came to 3 bases and at J to 0 bases, leaving 11 bases not matched to a gene. Germline loops: CDR1 MRHNA, CDR2 SNTAGT. The CDR3 is made up of 18 amino acids. The CDR3 DNA reads as TGTGCCAGCAGTGAAGGGGGGACTAGCGATGCGAGCTCCTACGAGCAGTACTTC. It yields the protein CASSEGGTSDASSYEQYF.

As concerns this clonotype: A much larger clone lies a single base off, so this may be a read error. The CDR3 here is CSALRLRELSNQPQHF. CDR3 DNA: TGCAGTGCCCTTAGACTAAGGGAATTGAGCAATCAGCCCCAGCATTTT. This chain links TRBV20-1 with TRBJ1-5, with D unclear. From germline, CDR1 is DFQATT and CDR2 SNEGSKA (reference sequence). The V end was cut by 6 bases, the J end by 1 base, with 19 bases between. The CDR3 has 16 residues.

The chain uses TRBV7-2 and TRBJ2-3; TRBD2 matches 8 bases. CDR3 length equals 16 residues. The ends lost 4 bases at V and 3 bases at J; junction bases unmatched: 9. Germline V gene lookup returns CDR1 SGHTA and CDR2 FQGNSA. The CDR3 bases are TGTGCCAGCAGCTCAACCCGGGGGGGCGGTACAGATACGCAGTATTTT. Its protein is CASSSTRGGGTDTQYF.

V is TRBV19 and J is TRBJ2-1, with TRBD1 matching 9 bases. CDR3 length: 16 amino acids. Germline V gene data show CDR1 as LNHDA and CDR2 as SQIVND (reference sequence). V shed 6 bases and J 8 bases; nucleotides not matched to a gene: 14. The CDR3 nucleotides are TGTGCCAGTAGGCCTAGGGACAGGGTGGGGTTGTATGAGCAGTTCTTC. It specifies CASRPRDRVGLYEQFF.

The sample holds many counts of this clonotype. CDR3 DNA: TGTGCCAGCAGTGAAAATAGCGGGGGTACAGATACGCAGTATTTT. Amino acids: CASSENSGGTDTQYF. The rearrangement links TRBV2 to TRBJ2-3, with TRBD2 matching over 9 bases. The V segment lost 2 bases and the J segment 3 bases; nucleotides outside the gene matches: 3. Germline CDR1 is SNHLY and CDR2 is FYNNEI. The CDR3 contains 15 residues.

This clonotype was seen ten or more times. The chain employs TRBV3-1 and TRBJ2-1; 8 nucleotides agree with TRBD2. After removal of 3 bases from V and 4 bases from J, the junction contained 11 bases not matched to a gene. Germline V gene data show CDR1 as LGHDT and CDR2 as YNNKEL (reference sequence). CDR3 size: 17 residues. The CDR3 protein is CASSQRTAGLGYNEQFF. CDR3 in DNA: TGTGCCAGCAGCCAGAGGACTGCGGGACTAGGGTACAATGAGCAGTTCTTC.

This rearrangement joins TRBV5-1 to TRBJ2-2; D perhaps matches TRBD1 (5 bases). The V gene's germline CDR1 is SGHRS and CDR2 YFSETQ. V lost 4 bases and J 0 bases, leaving 13 bases between the germline ends. This CDR3 has 16 amino acids. CDR3 nucleotides: TGCGCCAGCAGCGTTTCGACAGTATCGAACACCGGGGAGCTGTTTTTT. Translation gives CASSVSTVSNTGELFF.

In this sample, this clonotype turned up many times. In DNA form, the CDR3 reads TGTGCCAGCAGAGCCTTTGGAGGGTTCTCTAACTATGGCTACACCTTC. Protein: CASRAFGGFSNYGYTF. This chain joins TRBV6-1 and TRBJ1-2; no firm D call. The CDR3 is 16 amino acids. The germline V and J ends were trimmed by 6 bases and 0 bases, with 17 bases remaining between them. Germline V gene lookup returns CDR1 MNHNS and CDR2 SASEGT.

This chain connects TRBV12-3 or TRBV12-4 to TRBJ1-1, with 8 bases identical to TRBD1. V was clipped by 2 bases and J by 2 bases; unmatched bases: 4. The CDR3 totals 15 residues. The CDR3 region is CASSLIGTGNTEAFF. Written as DNA, the CDR3 is TGTGCCAGCAGTTTAATTGGGACAGGAAACACTGAAGCTTTCTTT.

This clonotype has ten or more counts. V and J are TRBV2 and TRBJ1-1; possibly TRBD1 for D (5 bases). CDR3 length: 17 amino acids. Trimming stripped 9 bases from V and 0 bases from J, with 23 bases between. Germline CDR1 and CDR2: SNHLY and FYNNEI. The CDR3 region has the DNA TGTGCCAGGGAGCGGGAGGGGTCTTTACGTATGAACACTGAAGCTTTCTTT. Its protein is CAREREGSLRMNTEAFF.